This passage covers 3 T cell receptor beta chains from one sample sequenced in a study of blood T cell repertoires in COVID-19. Using immunoSEQ multiplex PCR, the repertoire was profiled, and TCRdb retains in-frame clones only, with some absent. The data hold about 110,000 clones, with about four fifths observed a single time. Material for sequencing was peripheral blood. Source of these receptors: a woman in her sixties or seventies with acute or convalescent COVID-19.

The V call is TRBV7-2, the J call TRBJ1-1; TRBD1 aligns across 7 bases. The V gene end was trimmed by 3 bases and the J gene end by 10 bases; junction bases not matched to a gene: 8. The CDR3 extends over 13 amino acids. Germline V gives CDR1 SGHTA, CDR2 FQGNSA. This chain's CDR3 is CASSFDRDWTAFF. CDR3 coding DNA: TGTGCCAGCAGCTTCGACAGGGACTGGACAGCTTTCTTT. The whole variable domain, filled in from reference TRBV7-2 and TRBJ1-1, reads GAGVSQSPSNKVTEKGKDVELRCDPISGHTALYWYRQSLGQGLEFLIYFQGNSAPDKSGLPSDRFSAERTGGSVSTLTIQRTQQEDSAVYLCASSFDRDWTAFFGQGTRLTVV.

J is TRBJ1-5 and V is TRBV15; D gene unclear. In germline, CDR1 is LNHNV, CDR2 YYDKDF (reference sequence). This CDR3 has 15 residues. The germline V and J ends were trimmed by 1 base and 0 bases, with 7 bases remaining between them. CDR3 loop: CATSRGQDSNQPQHF. CDR3 nucleotides: TGTGCCACCAGCAGAGGGCAGGATAGCAATCAGCCCCAGCATTTT.

V is TRBV10-2 and J is TRBJ1-4, with unresolved D. CDR1 is WSHSY, CDR2 SAAADI, per germline. The V end lost 2 bases, the J end lost 7 bases, and 8 bases lay between the germline ends. The CDR3 spans 13 residues. As DNA, the CDR3 is TGCGCCAGCAGTGAGGGGCGACCTGAAAAACTGTTTTTT. This sequence encodes CASSEGRPEKLFF.